This TCR beta chain is from a study of OX40 agonist ivuxolimab in advanced cancers. For the study at large: Patients with prior anti-PD-1, anti-PD-L1 or anti-CTLA-4 therapy were eligible; approximately 40% had some. Broader study findings: At 0.1 to 3.0 mg/kg, clonal expansion of CD4+ and CD8+ blood T cells had occurred by week 6. Low normalized clonal expansion also occurred in some nonresponding patients.

As regards this clone: Its antigen is not identified.

TCRdb's table, derived via immunoSEQ multiplex PCR, lists solely in-frame clones and lacks some. Of under 100,000 clones listed, 90% were seen once; the top ten hold 0.15% to 0.2%. This CDR3 region has 15 residues. Germline values: CDR1 MNHNS, CDR2 SASEGT. V was pared by 4 bases and J by 0 bases, with 10 bases between. This rearrangement joins TRBV6-1 to TRBJ1-5; tentatively, D is TRBD1 (6 bases). Sample: CD4+ or CD8+ T cells sorted from blood, taken in a trial of the OX40 agonist ivuxolimab. This receptor was identified in an adult with an advanced solid tumor such as melanoma, head and neck, liver or kidney cancer. The CDR3 DNA reads as TGTGCCAGCAGTGGGACAGACTATAGCAATCAGCCCCAGCATTTT. This encodes CASSGTDYSNQPQHF.